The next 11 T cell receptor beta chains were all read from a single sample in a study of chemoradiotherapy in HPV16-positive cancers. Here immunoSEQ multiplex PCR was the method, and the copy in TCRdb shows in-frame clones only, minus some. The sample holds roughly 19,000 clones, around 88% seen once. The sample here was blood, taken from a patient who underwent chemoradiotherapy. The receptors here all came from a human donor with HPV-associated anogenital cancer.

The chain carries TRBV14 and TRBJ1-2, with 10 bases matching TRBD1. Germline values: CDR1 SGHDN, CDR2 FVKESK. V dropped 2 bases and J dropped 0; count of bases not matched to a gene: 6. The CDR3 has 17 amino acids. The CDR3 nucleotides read TGTGCCAGCAGCCAACGGACAGGGGGTAGACCTAACTATGGCTACACCTTC. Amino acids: CASSQRTGGRPNYGYTF.

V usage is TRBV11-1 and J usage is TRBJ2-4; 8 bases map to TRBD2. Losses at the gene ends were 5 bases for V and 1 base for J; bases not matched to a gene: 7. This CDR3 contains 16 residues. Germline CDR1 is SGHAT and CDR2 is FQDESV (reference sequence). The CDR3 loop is CASSLATGGAKNIQYF. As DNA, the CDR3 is TGTGCCAGCAGCCTCGCTACGGGGGGGGCCAAAAACATTCAGTACTTC.

The CDR3 loop reads CSAQDQETQYF. CDR3 DNA sequence: TGCAGTGCGCAGGACCAAGAGACCCAGTACTTC. This chain links TRBV20-1 with TRBJ2-5; D is undetermined. This CDR3 comprises 11 residues. The ends were cut back, 6 bases at V and 0 bases at J, with 5 bases in the middle. Germline V CDR1 and CDR2: DFQATT, SNEGSKA (reference sequence).

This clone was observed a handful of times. In DNA form, the CDR3 reads TGTGCCAGCAGCTTAGTGGGGGGCGAGCAGTACTTC. Amino acid sequence: CASSLVGGEQYF. The chain has TRBV11-1 and TRBJ2-7; D perhaps matches TRBD2 (6 bases). CDR3 length: 12 amino acids. The V gene's germline CDR1 is SGHAT and CDR2 FQDESV (reference sequence). V lost 1 base and J lost 6, with 7 bases in between.

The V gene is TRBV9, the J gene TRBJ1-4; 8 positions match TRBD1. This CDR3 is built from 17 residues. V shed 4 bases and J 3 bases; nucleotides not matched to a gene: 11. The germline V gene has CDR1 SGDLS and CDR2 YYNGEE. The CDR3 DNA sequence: TGTGCCAGCAGCCCACAGGGGGGGGCGCTTCCTAATGAAAAACTGTTTTTT. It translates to CASSPQGGALPNEKLFF.

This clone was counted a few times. CDR3 coding DNA: TGTGCCAGCAGCGTCACAGATACGCAGTATTTT. This sequence encodes CASSVTDTQYF. This rearrangement joins TRBV4-2 to TRBJ2-3; no definite D call. The germline V gene encodes CDR1 LGHNA and CDR2 YNFKEQ. The CDR3 consists of 11 residues. V lost 5 bases to trimming and J lost 2 bases, with 2 bases between them.

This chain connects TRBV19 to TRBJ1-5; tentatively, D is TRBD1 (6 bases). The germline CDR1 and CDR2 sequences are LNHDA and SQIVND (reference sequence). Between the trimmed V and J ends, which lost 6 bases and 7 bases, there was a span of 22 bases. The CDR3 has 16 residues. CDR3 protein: CASSLDRGGAEQPQHF. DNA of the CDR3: TGTGCCAGTAGCCTAGATCGAGGGGGGGCAGAGCAGCCCCAGCATTTT.

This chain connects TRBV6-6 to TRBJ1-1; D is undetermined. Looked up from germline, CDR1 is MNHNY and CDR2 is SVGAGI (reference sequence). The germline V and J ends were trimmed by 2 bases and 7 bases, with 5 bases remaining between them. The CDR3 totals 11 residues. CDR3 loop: CASSYENEAFF. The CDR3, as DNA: TGTGCCAGCAGTTACGAGAATGAAGCTTTCTTT.

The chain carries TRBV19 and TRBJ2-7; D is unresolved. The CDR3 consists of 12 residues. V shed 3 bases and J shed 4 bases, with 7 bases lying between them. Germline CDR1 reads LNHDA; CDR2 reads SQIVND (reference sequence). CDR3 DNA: TGTGCCAGTAGTATGAACCCTTACGAGCAGTACTTC. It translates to CASSMNPYEQYF.

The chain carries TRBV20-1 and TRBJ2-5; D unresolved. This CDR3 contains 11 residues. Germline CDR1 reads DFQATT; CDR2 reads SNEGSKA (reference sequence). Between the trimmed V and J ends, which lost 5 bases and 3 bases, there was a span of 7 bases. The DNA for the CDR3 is TGCAGTGCTCGGACCGAAGAGACCCAGTACTTC. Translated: CSARTEETQYF.

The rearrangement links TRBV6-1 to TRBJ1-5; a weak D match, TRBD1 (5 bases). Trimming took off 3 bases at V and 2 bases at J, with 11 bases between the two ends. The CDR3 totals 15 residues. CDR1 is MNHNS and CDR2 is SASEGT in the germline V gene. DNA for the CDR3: TGTGCCAGCAGTGAGCGGGGCGGTGGCAATCAGCCCCAGCATTTT. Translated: CASSERGGGNQPQHF.